Included here is one T cell receptor (beta chain) sequence, with context. Template material for TCR beta VDJ and CDR3 profiling consisted of genomic DNA. MiXCR was run by TCRdb on the reads, yielding one entry per CDR3 protein. The sample lists over 100,000 distinct CDR3 sequences; about 40% were seen once. The sample originates from a study of CD8+CD57+ T cells in acquired aplastic anemia. Germline trimming cut 4 bases from V and 6 bases from J; bases unmatched to any gene: 17. CDR1 SQVTM and CDR2 ANQGSEA come from the germline V gene. The length of the CDR3 is 17 residues. The clonotype originates from a human donor in good health, serving as a control. The source material was sorted CD4+, CD8+, or CD8+CD57+ T cells (not recorded which) from PBMCs. The chain uses TRBV29-1 and TRBJ2-1; 8 bases are a match to TRBD1. The CDR3 reads CSVGRTGPVLVSNEQFF. The CDR3 nucleotides are TGCAGCGTTGGTCGGACAGGGCCCGTGCTTGTGAGCAATGAGCAGTTCTTC.